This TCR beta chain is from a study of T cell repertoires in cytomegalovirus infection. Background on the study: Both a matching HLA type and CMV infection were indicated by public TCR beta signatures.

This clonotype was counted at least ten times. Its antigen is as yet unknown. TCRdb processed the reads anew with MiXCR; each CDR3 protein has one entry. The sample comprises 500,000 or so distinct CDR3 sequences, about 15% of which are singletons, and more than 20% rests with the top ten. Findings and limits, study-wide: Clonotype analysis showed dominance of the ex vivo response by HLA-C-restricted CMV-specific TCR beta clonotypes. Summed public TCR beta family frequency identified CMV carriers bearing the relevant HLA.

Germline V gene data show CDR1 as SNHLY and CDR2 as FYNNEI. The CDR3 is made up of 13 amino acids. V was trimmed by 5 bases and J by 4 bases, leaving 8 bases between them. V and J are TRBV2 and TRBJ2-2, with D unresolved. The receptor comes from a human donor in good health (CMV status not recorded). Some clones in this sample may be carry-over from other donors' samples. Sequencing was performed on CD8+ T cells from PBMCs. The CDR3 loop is CASSSTFTGELFF. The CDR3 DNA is TGTGCCAGCAGTTCGACATTCACCGGGGAGCTGTTTTTT.